The 28 T cell receptor beta chains given below trace back to one sample, sequenced in a study of early T cells in non-severe SARS-CoV-2 infection. TCRdb re-called the 5' RACE reads with MiXCR, one entry per CDR3 protein. This table holds about 80,000 distinct CDR3 sequences, about 13% found once. Sequencing used whole blood. Receptor source: an adult who was a healthcare worker with PCR-confirmed SARS-CoV-2 infection or an uninfected control (not recorded which).

This clonotype was found many times. The DNA for the CDR3 is TGCGCCAGCTCCCTGAGCCCCACCGGGACTGAAGCTTTCTTT. Translated: CASSLSPTGTEAFF. This chain links TRBV5-1 with TRBJ1-1; no clear D. The CDR3 has 14 residues. V was clipped by 7 bases and J by 5 bases, with 18 bases between them. Germline CDR1 is SGHRS and CDR2 is YFSETQ.

The chain joins TRBV9 to TRBJ2-1; no firm D call. The CDR3 runs to 15 residues. The V end lost 4 bases, the J end lost 6 bases, and 17 bases lay between the germline ends. Germline CDR1 SGDLS, CDR2 YYNGEE. CDR3 nucleotides: TGTGCCAGCAGCCCTCACCTGGAACCCCTCAATGAGCAGTTCTTC. Translation gives CASSPHLEPLNEQFF.

The genes are TRBV28 and TRBJ2-1, with D possibly matching TRBD1 (6 bases). There are 11 residues in the CDR3. V lost 6 bases to trimming and J lost 12 bases, with 12 bases between them. Germline V lookup: CDR1 MDHEN, CDR2 SYDVKM. Here the CDR3 reads CASSLTGRQFF. The CDR3 DNA sequence: TGTGCCAGCAGCCTCACAGGGAGGCAGTTCTTC.

This clonotype was seen many times. The J gene is TRBJ2-7, the V gene TRBV20-1, with D perhaps matching TRBD1 (6 bases). Germline loops: CDR1 DFQATT, CDR2 SNEGSKA (reference sequence). This CDR3 is 12 amino acids long. With 5 bases removed from V and 5 bases from J, the gap between germline ends came to 13 bases. CDR3 protein: CSAFYRDHEQYF. CDR3 sequence (DNA): TGCAGTGCTTTTTACAGGGATCACGAGCAGTACTTC.

The count of this clonotype is one. A much larger clonotype is one base distant, so this may be a read error. V gene TRBV6-6 combines with J gene TRBJ2-1, with D unresolved. V dropped 5 bases and J dropped 10 bases, with 12 bases sitting between them. The CDR3 has 12 residues. Germline lookup yields CDR1 MNHNY and CDR2 SVGAGI (reference sequence). The CDR3 coding sequence is TGTGCCAGCAGTACTACTTTCTACGAGCAGTTCTTC. It yields the protein CASSTTFYEQFF.

This clonotype occurred many times. The genes are TRBV6-6 and TRBJ1-2, with 10 nucleotides matching TRBD1. Looked up from germline, CDR1 is MNHNY and CDR2 is SVGAGI (reference sequence). V lost 5 bases and J lost 7; bases outside the gene matches: 10. The CDR3 runs to 15 residues. The CDR3 nucleotides are TGTGCCAGCAGTAACCCTGGACAGGGGGTCATTGGCTACACCTTC. It yields the protein CASSNPGQGVIGYTF.

The chain carries TRBV5-5 and TRBJ1-2; 8 nucleotides match TRBD1. Per germline, CDR1 SGHKS and CDR2 YYEKEE (reference sequence). Trimming took 4 bases from V and 5 from J; bases not matched to a gene: 4. There are 13 residues in the CDR3. The CDR3 spells CASSLDRAYGYTF. In DNA form, the CDR3 reads TGTGCCAGCAGCCTGGACAGGGCTTATGGCTACACCTTC.

At least ten counts were recorded for this clonotype. This rearrangement joins TRBV7-2 to TRBJ2-1, with 7 bases matching TRBD1. J lost 6 bases, V lost 4 bases, and 9 bases had no gene match. Germline V CDR1 and CDR2: SGHTA, FQGNSA. The CDR3 length is 15 residues. For the CDR3, the DNA is TGTGCCAGCAGCTCCGACAGGGTCACATCCAATGAGCAGTTCTTC. It specifies CASSSDRVTSNEQFF.

This clonotype was recorded a few times. This chain joins TRBV20-1 and TRBJ2-7, with 14 nucleotides matching TRBD2. Trimming removed 4 bases from V and 5 bases from J; junction bases left unmatched: 7. The germline V gene encodes CDR1 DFQATT and CDR2 SNEGSKA (reference sequence). This CDR3 spans 15 amino acids. The CDR3 DNA sequence: TGCAGTGCTACCCCCACGACTAGCGGGAGGGACGAGCAGTACTTC. It translates to CSATPTTSGRDEQYF.

This chain joins TRBV29-1 and TRBJ2-7; possibly TRBD1 for D (7 bases). The CDR3 contains 12 residues. The germline V and J ends were trimmed by 3 bases and 3 bases, with 9 bases remaining between them. Germline CDR1 and CDR2: SQVTM and ANQGSEA. For the CDR3, the DNA is TGCAGCGTTGACAGGGGGGACTACGAGCAGTACTTC. It is translated as CSVDRGDYEQYF.

CDR3 sequence: CSVAFGSAWAFF. CDR3 nucleotide sequence: TGCAGCGTTGCCTTTGGGAGCGCTTGGGCTTTCTTT. V usage is TRBV29-1 and J usage is TRBJ1-1, with unresolved D. The CDR3 length is 12 residues. Trimming removed 4 bases from V and 11 bases from J, with 17 bases in between. Germline V gives CDR1 SQVTM, CDR2 ANQGSEA.

The V call is TRBV27, the J call TRBJ2-3; no clear D gene. CDR1 and CDR2 from the germline V gene are MNHEY and SMNVEV (reference sequence). Trimming shortened V by 6 bases and J by 4 bases, and 5 bases separated the two germline ends. This CDR3 region has 11 residues. The CDR3 DNA sequence: TGTGCCAGCAGGCTCTCAGATACGCAGTATTTT. Its protein is CASRLSDTQYF.

This clonotype showed up just a few times. The rearrangement links TRBV28 to TRBJ2-7; 8 bases match TRBD1. Germline values: CDR1 MDHEN, CDR2 SYDVKM. The CDR3 consists of 15 residues. Trimming took 5 bases from V and 3 from J; bases not matched to a gene: 9. In DNA form, the CDR3 reads TGTGCCAGCAGTGGGTCAGGGGGCAGTCTCTACGAGCAGTACTTC. Protein sequence: CASSGSGGSLYEQYF.

The V and J genes are TRBV10-3 and TRBJ2-1; D call uncertain. Trimming left V 2 bases short and J 9 bases short, with 8 bases between. The CDR3 spans 12 residues. Per the germline V gene, CDR1 is ENHRY and CDR2 is SYGVKD. The CDR3 DNA follows: TGTGCCATCAGTGAGAATGTCTCTGAGCAGTTCTTC. Amino acids: CAISENVSEQFF.

This clonotype counts as medium-sized. The rearrangement joins TRBV2 to TRBJ2-1; 12 bases are shared with TRBD1. This CDR3 comprises 15 residues. J was trimmed by 6 bases and V by 3 bases; bases with no gene match: 3. Per germline, CDR1 SNHLY and CDR2 FYNNEI. The CDR3, as DNA: TGTGCCAGCAGTGACCCGGGACAGGGGGCCAATGAGCAGTTCTTC. Translating it yields CASSDPGQGANEQFF.

This clonotype was recorded many times. This rearrangement joins TRBV24-1 to TRBJ2-3; D is unresolved. In germline, CDR1 is KGHDR, CDR2 SFDVKD. The ends were cut back, 4 bases at V and 1 base at J, with 8 bases in the middle. CDR3 length: 14 residues. For the CDR3, the DNA is TGTGCCACCAGTGACAGCCGTGGCACAGATACGCAGTATTTT. It is translated as CATSDSRGTDTQYF.

This clonotype came up a few times. V is TRBV7-2 and J is TRBJ2-2; 11 bases match TRBD1. The CDR3 contains 16 residues. Unmatched junction bases numbered 10, after V lost 7 bases and J lost 6 bases. Germline CDR1 is SGHTA and CDR2 is FQGNSA. The CDR3 is CASTMRTGGIAGELFF. CDR3 coding DNA: TGTGCCAGCACCATGCGGACAGGGGGCATCGCCGGGGAGCTGTTTTTT.

The sample holds a few counts of this clonotype. The chain uses TRBV12-3 or TRBV12-4 and TRBJ1-2; D remains unclear. V was cut by 5 bases and J by 3 bases, with 7 bases left in between. The CDR3 totals 12 residues. The CDR3 nucleotides read TGTGCCAGCAGTCCGAGAGACTATGGCTACACCTTC. As protein: CASSPRDYGYTF.

There are a few counts of this clonotype. The gene calls are TRBV27 and TRBJ2-1; 8 bases agree with TRBD2. The CDR3 loop spans 16 amino acids. From germline, CDR1 is MNHEY and CDR2 SMNVEV (reference sequence). Unmatched junction bases numbered 5, after V lost 3 bases and J lost 1 base. CDR3: CASSFVLAESYNEQFF. CDR3 sequence (DNA): TGTGCCAGCAGTTTTGTACTAGCGGAATCCTACAATGAGCAGTTCTTC.

This clonotype was recorded many times. The chain carries TRBV4-3 and TRBJ2-1, with D possibly TRBD1 on 6 matching bases. The CDR3 runs 11 residues. V gave up 8 bases and J gave up 7 bases, with 9 bases separating them. CDR1 is LGHNA, CDR2 YSLEER, per germline. The DNA for the CDR3 is TGCGCCAGCGGCACAGGGAATGAGCAGTTCTTC. This translates into CASGTGNEQFF.

This clonotype occurred many times. The genes are TRBV20-1 and TRBJ2-3; 7 positions match TRBD2. Germline loops: CDR1 DFQATT, CDR2 SNEGSKA (reference sequence). The CDR3 is 15 amino acids. J lost 1 base, V lost 5 bases, and 9 bases had no gene match. In DNA, the CDR3 is TGCAGTGCTTCCCGGGGGAGCGGGGGCACAGATACGCAGTATTTT. Its protein is CSASRGSGGTDTQYF.

At least ten counts were recorded for this clonotype. The chain employs TRBV11-2 and TRBJ2-7, with 7 bases matching TRBD2. The germline V gene encodes CDR1 SGHAT and CDR2 FQNNGV. CDR3 length: 14 residues. Trimming at V came to 2 bases and at J to 3 bases, leaving 4 bases not matched to a gene. CDR3 sequence (DNA): TGTGCCAGCAGCTTATCTGCTAGCGGCTACGAGCAGTACTTC. It encodes CASSLSASGYEQYF.

This chain links TRBV9 with TRBJ2-2; no definite D call. The V end was cut by 4 bases, the J end by 0 bases, with 7 bases between. Per the germline V gene, CDR1 is SGDLS and CDR2 is YYNGEE. CDR3 length: 14 residues. This CDR3 reads CASSLNANTGELFF. CDR3 coding DNA: TGTGCCAGCAGCTTAAACGCGAACACCGGGGAGCTGTTTTTT. Complete variable domain (other parts from reference TRBV9 and TRBJ2-2): DSGVTQTPKHLITATGQRVTLRCSPRSGDLSVYWYQQSLDQGLQFLIQYYNGEERAKGNILERFSAQQFPDLHSELNLSSLELGDSALYFCASSLNANTGELFFGEGSRLTVL.

This chain connects TRBV7-2 to TRBJ1-2, with 11 positions matching TRBD1. J was trimmed by 5 bases and V by 4 bases; bases with no gene match: 3. The CDR3 loop spans 14 amino acids. The germline V gene encodes CDR1 SGHTA and CDR2 FQGNSA. The CDR3 loop reads CASSWGQGEYGYTF. CDR3 nucleotide sequence: TGTGCCAGCAGCTGGGGACAGGGGGAGTATGGCTACACCTTC.

This clonotype was counted between two and nine times. The junction shows a germline mismatch at one end, possibly a read error. The chain has TRBV11-2 and TRBJ2-7; D gene uncertain. The length of the CDR3 is 12 residues. CDR1 SGHAT and CDR2 FQNNGV come from the germline V gene. The CDR3 DNA follows: TGTGCCAGCAGCTTAGGACCTCTTGCCCTCTTCTTC. Translated: CASSLGPLALFF.

This clonotype was seen repeatedly, ten times or more. The rearrangement uses TRBV27 and TRBJ2-6; D ambiguous. V lost 6 bases and J lost 2, with 11 bases in between. Germline V gene lookup returns CDR1 MNHEY and CDR2 SMNVEV (reference sequence). The CDR3 consists of 15 residues. The CDR3 loop reads CASSLQPPGANVLTF. The CDR3 DNA is TGTGCCAGCAGCCTACAACCGCCTGGGGCCAACGTCCTGACTTTC. Together with reference TRBV27 and TRBJ2-6, the CDR3 gives the full variable domain: EAQVTQNPRYLITVTGKKLTVTCSQNMNHEYMSWYRQDPGLGLRQIYYSMNVEVTDKGDVPEGYKVSRKEKRNFPLILESPSPNQTSLYFCASSLQPPGANVLTFGAGSRLTVL.

The chain couples TRBV29-1 to TRBJ2-1; D not resolved. The V gene lost 2 bases and the J gene lost 7 bases, with 12 bases spanning the gap. The CDR3 extends over 13 amino acids. In germline, CDR1 is SQVTM, CDR2 ANQGSEA. CDR3 residues: CSVERDLGNEQFF. The CDR3 DNA sequence: TGCAGCGTTGAAAGGGATCTGGGGAATGAGCAGTTCTTC.

The chain combines TRBV6-2 or TRBV6-3 with TRBJ2-6; D is unresolved. The CDR3 runs 17 residues. From germline, CDR1 is MNHEY and CDR2 SVGEGT. V lost 0 bases and J 0 bases, leaving 9 bases between the germline ends. CDR3 sequence reads: CASSYSGSASGANVLTF. CDR3 nucleotides: TGTGCCAGCAGTTACTCGGGATCGGCCTCTGGGGCCAACGTCCTGACTTTC.